This TCR beta chain was sequenced during a study of Graves' ophthalmopathy and Graves' hyperthyroidism. Study overall: Peripheral blood was obtained at first diagnosis, ahead of any treatment.

Ten or more counts support this clonotype. Antigen unknown. Amplification of the TCR beta CDR3 regions used RNA transcripts (as template). Second-round multiplex PCR came after a first-round RT-PCR that employed HTBI primers. Each CDR3 protein is one row after TCRdb ran MiXCR on the multiplex PCR reads. The sample records some 520,000 distinct CDR3 sequences, about an eighth being singletons. Study results and limitations: Blood also held most thyroid clonotypes expanded above 0.001 frequency.

Donors with ophthalmopathy: moderate-to-severe activity, CAS ≥3, NOSPECS ≥4, duration under 3 months. Clinical symptoms and serum thyroxine were used for diagnosis; TRAb, thyroid ultrasound and orbital computed tomography were also relied on. Material for sequencing was blood. This sequence was found in a young woman with Graves' ophthalmopathy.

The CDR3 loop reads CASSFVDTQETQYF. In DNA, the CDR3 is TGTGCCAGCAGTTTCGTGGACACTCAAGAGACCCAGTACTTC. The chain combines TRBV12-3 or TRBV12-4 with TRBJ2-5, with D perhaps TRBD1 (5 bases). CDR3 length equals 14 residues. Trimming took 3 bases from V and 2 from J, leaving 10 bases between them.